The clone carrying this T cell receptor beta chain has only a few counts. Its specificity is not known. TRB rearrangements spanning V, D and J were amplified using mixed TRB-A/B primers. TCRdb reprocessed the multiplex PCR reads with MiXCR, giving one entry per CDR3 protein. There are 580 or so distinct CDR3 sequences in the sample; about 32% occur only once, and about 30% lies in the top ten. The template was genomic DNA from peripheral blood, not RNA. Trimming cost V 0 bases and J 4 bases, with 9 bases left between them. CDR1 is LNHNV, CDR2 YYDKDF, per germline (reference sequence). This CDR3 comprises 14 residues. This entry is derived from a study of T cell repertoires in aging, cancer and after chemotherapy. Study background: Pre- and post-chemotherapy samples were paired from glioblastoma patients treated with temozolomide-based therapy. General observations from the study: In each cancer cohort, median generation probability increased across chemotherapy, suggesting thymic output rebounded. Immunological memory after chemotherapy cannot be judged from the repertoire data. In healthy donors, age-related TCR diversity loss mainly reflected lost richness.

Sample: blood. The genes are TRBV15 and TRBJ1-1; D call uncertain. This TCR derives from a human donor with a solid tumor. In nucleotides, the CDR3 is TGTGCCACCAGCAGAGATAAAATTAGCACTGAAGCTTTCTTT. Protein: CATSRDKISTEAFF.